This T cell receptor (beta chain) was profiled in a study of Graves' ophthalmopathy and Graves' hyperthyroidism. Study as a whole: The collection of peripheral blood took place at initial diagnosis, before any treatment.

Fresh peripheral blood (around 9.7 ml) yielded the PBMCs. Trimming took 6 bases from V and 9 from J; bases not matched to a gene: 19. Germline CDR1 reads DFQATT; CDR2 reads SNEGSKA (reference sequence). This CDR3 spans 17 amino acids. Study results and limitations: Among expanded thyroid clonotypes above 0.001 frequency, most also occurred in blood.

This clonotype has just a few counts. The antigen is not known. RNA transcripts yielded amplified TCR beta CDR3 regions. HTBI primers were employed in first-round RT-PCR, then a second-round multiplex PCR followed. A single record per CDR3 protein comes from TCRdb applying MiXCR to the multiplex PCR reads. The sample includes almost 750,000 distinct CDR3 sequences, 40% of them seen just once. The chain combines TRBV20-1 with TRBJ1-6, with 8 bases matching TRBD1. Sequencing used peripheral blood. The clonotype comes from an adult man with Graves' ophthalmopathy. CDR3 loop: CSAKNPLTGEGSSPLHF. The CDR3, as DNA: TGCAGTGCCAAAAACCCTCTGACAGGGGAGGGAAGTTCACCCCTCCACTTT.